The text below deals with one T cell receptor (beta chain). What it binds is not known. This entry belongs to a study of PD-1 blockade in mismatch repair-deficient tumors. Whole-study context: Patients had approximately 12 mismatch repair-deficient cancer types, all previously treated and progressing.

Mismatch repair deficiency was confirmed in all patients, by PCR or immunohistochemistry. TCR sequencing covered a few patients who responded to pembrolizumab. The method was immunoSEQ multiplex PCR; TCRdb's version includes in-frame clones alone and lacks a portion of them. Of some 120,000 clones detected, around three quarters appear once; the ten largest clones hold roughly 4.5%. Deletions cut 4 bases from V and 2 bases from J, with 19 bases between. The CDR3 is 16 residues long. CDR1 is SGHRS, CDR2 YFSETQ, per germline. Findings of the study overall: Tumor-resident clones, often undetectable pretreatment in blood, expanded then contracted after pembrolizumab.

The specimen comprised peripheral blood, sampled approximately 60 weeks after starting pembrolizumab. The clonotype was recovered from an adult with mismatch repair-deficient cancer. V usage is TRBV5-1 and J usage is TRBJ2-7, with D maybe TRBD1 (5 bases). CDR3 protein: CASSPPAPKGTYEQYF. In DNA, the CDR3 is TGCGCCAGCAGCCCCCCTGCCCCTAAGGGGACCTACGAGCAGTACTTC.